This T cell receptor beta chain was recovered during a study of identical twins. Broader study findings: Twin-shared out-of-frame alpha sequences showed excess low generation probability. There was more out-of-frame TCR alpha sharing in monozygotic twins than models estimated. Where beta out-of-frame sequences were concerned, excess twin sharing was weaker.

This CDR3 region has 16 residues. The V gene's germline CDR1 is MGHDK and CDR2 SYGVNS. V was clipped by 2 bases and J by 11 bases; unmatched bases: 17. This clonotype showed up just a few times. Antigen specificity is unknown. TCRdb reprocessed the 5' RACE reads with MiXCR, giving one entry per CDR3 protein. This sample has approximately 410,000 distinct CDR3 sequences, with about 18% found just once. Sequenced sample: naive T cells sorted from blood. The V call is TRBV25-1, the J call TRBJ1-1; 7 nucleotides match TRBD1. The receptor comes from a man aged 50 to 60 in good health. CDR3 bases: TGTGCCAGCAGTGAAGGGGCAACAGGGGTGGGGAGTAAGGCTTTCTTT. As protein: CASSEGATGVGSKAFF.